The clone carrying this TCR beta chain was detected only a few times. The antigen remains undetermined. This sample stems from a study of cytomegalovirus exposure and HLA in healthy donors. Points from the study as a whole: Most TCR sequences showed up rarely, but some public TCRs showed up in many donors. Across donors, sequencing depth was assumed by presence/absence analyses to be roughly uniform. An ancestry cluster, one associated with Asian ancestry, reportedly showed fewer N-insertions than the roughly 610-donor mean in a later analysis. A prior analysis recorded that most TCR beta V segments were productive about 90% or about 30% of the time.

In germline, CDR1 is MNHNS, CDR2 SASEGT. V shed 6 bases and J 6 bases; nucleotides not matched to a gene: 8. The CDR3 consists of 14 residues. The PCR was carried out with 60 Vbeta primers and 13 Jbeta primers. Produced via immunoSEQ multiplex PCR; TCRdb's table is partial and in-frame only. Of roughly 250,000 clones in the sample, under 80% were seen once. The source material was PBMCs. The receptor comes from a female donor in good health and CMV-seronegative. This chain links TRBV6-1 with TRBJ2-1; 7 positions agree with TRBD2. CDR3 DNA sequence: TGTGCCAGCAGGGGGAGGGAGGAGCGCAATGAGCAGTTCTTC. Translation: CASRGREERNEQFF.